Included here is one TCR beta chain sequence, with context. The target antigen is unknown. The data were obtained in a study of OX40 agonist ivuxolimab in advanced cancers. Blood specimens came from baseline, cycle 4 day 1, and cycle 7 day 1. Some clones are missing from TCRdb's copy, which holds only in-frame ones; the method was immunoSEQ multiplex PCR. The sample contains approximately 40,000 clones, approximately 80% of which appear only once. Whole-study findings and limits: There was clonal expansion of CD4+ and CD8+ blood T cells by week 6 at 0.1 to 3.0 mg/kg. Clonal expansion was among the lowest in partial responders at 0.1-3.0 mg/kg, especially CD8+.

From germline, CDR1 is SGHRS and CDR2 YFSETQ. V gave up 0 bases and J gave up 1 base; unmatched junction bases: 8. The CDR3 extends over 18 amino acids. The V gene is TRBV5-1, the J gene TRBJ2-2; the match to TRBD1 covers 8 bases. This material consisted of CD4+ or CD8+ T cells sorted from blood, taken in a trial of the OX40 agonist ivuxolimab. This receptor was obtained from an adult with an advanced solid tumor such as melanoma, head and neck, liver or kidney cancer. In nucleotides, the CDR3 is TGCGCCAGCAGCTTGGCCTATAGTGGGACAGGGAACACCGGGGAGCTGTTTTTT. Protein: CASSLAYSGTGNTGELFF.